The following is a T cell receptor beta chain sequence with its context. It has no known antigen specificity. Qualities for individual bases were not recorded, and no much larger clone is one base off. The source of the sample is a study of T cells in Graves' hyperthyroidism and ophthalmopathy (dated by TCRdb to the late 2010s). Broadly, across the study: Peripheral blood samples were taken at initial diagnosis, before any treatment was given. To identify distinguishing TCR V-J signatures, a discovery cohort of about 100 patients was used, comprising roughly 45 with Graves' ophthalmopathy and some 60 with stable Graves' hyperthyroidism. Prospective prediction of ophthalmopathy was tested in an independent validation cohort consisting of 18 hyperthyroidism patients and around 16 patients who later progressed to ophthalmopathy. The 75 to 100 discovery patients were divided at random into training and test sets in a 7:3 ratio. The study also compared thyroid tissue and blood T-cell repertoires from about six Graves' hyperthyroidism patients. Following sampling, methimazole starting at 30 mg daily was given to hyperthyroidism patients, and high-dose intravenous methylprednisolone was given to ophthalmopathy patients. The paper reports TCR Vbeta CDR3 sequencing of approximately 130 peripheral blood samples: 40 to 45 ophthalmopathy, some 80 hyperthyroidism and around 17 progressor patients. The full study reports these points: No statistical method was used to fix the sample size in advance, and group allocation was not hidden from the investigators. A 13 V-J signature model separated ophthalmopathy from stable hyperthyroidism, with around 88% sensitivity and approximately 81% specificity in cross-validation and 80%/75% in testing. Most expanded thyroid clonotypes (frequency above 0.001) were also detected in blood, suggesting blood repertoires may reflect thyroid immune responses. During validation, the model predicted progression to ophthalmopathy a median of around six months ahead of onset, with more than 55% sensitivity and about 72% specificity.

From the cysteine up to the phenylalanine, the CDR3 has a length of 18 residues. Only the CDR3 DNA is retained, 54 bases long and in frame from the first base. The germline V gene (reference sequence) provides CDR1 MNHEY and CDR2 SMNVEV. Clipping removes 0 bases from V and 7 bases from J, with 16 as the unmatched junction base count. Graves' hyperthyroidism was defined as stable when no progression to ophthalmopathy occurred over 18 months of follow-up. The hyperthyroidism patients were between 18 and 65 years old and newly diagnosed, with a disease duration of less than 2 months. Exclusion was applied to patients with uncontrolled infections, other autoimmune diseases, pregnancy or lactation. Clinical symptoms, serum thyroxine and TRAb, thyroid ultrasound, and orbital computed tomography formed the basis for the diagnoses. PBMCs were separated from 10 ml of fresh peripheral blood using Ficoll-Paque density gradient centrifugation. Total RNA was extracted with Trizol reagent, and quality was checked on an Agilent 2100 Bioanalyzer.

Amplification of TCR beta CDR3 regions was carried out from RNA transcripts. The first round of RT-PCR for the TCR CDR3 was performed with the HTBI primer set and the Qiagen OneStep RT-PCR kit. A second multiplex PCR round built the libraries, followed by size selection and purification. Libraries were sequenced paired-end with 100 bp reads on an Illumina HiSeq2000. Regarding the original processing steps: Raw data were processed with SOAPnuke, discarding reads with adapters, uncalled bases, mean Phred below 15, or no exact constant-primer or identifier match. COPE v1.2.5 was used to merge the high-quality paired reads, and each unique nucleotide sequence was defined as a clonotype. Clonotypes were aligned to IMGT TRBV, TRBD and TRBJ reference segments using MiTCR v1.1. Analysis was restricted to V-J combinations with a frequency above 0.0001, which covered 99.2% of repertoires. A TCS score was defined as the ratio of F50 (clonal expansion) to E x V (chaos), with BLOSUM62-based TCRdist applied between CDR3 peptides within each V-J. Welch's t-statistics and random forest reduced approximately 520 V-J features to roughly 13, which were used in a naive Bayes classifier (R e1071). Clones were called with MiXCR by TCRdb after fastp trimmed the public reads at Q25, and only in-frame beta chains were retained. CDR3 protein duplicates are merged, each entry listing the most common genes and DNA. TCRdb's processing, not the authors' own work, is the source of the V and J calls. This sample comprises 700,000 or so distinct CDR3 sequences, around 15% of them detected only once. The top ten constitute approximately 8.4% of the sample.

The receptor's source is a man aged 18 to 29 with Graves' hyperthyroidism. Specimen: blood. The rearranged segments are TRBV27 and TRBJ1-2; TRBD1 matches 8 bases in the middle. The CDR3 region: CASSLSGTGGHFGGGYTF. In nucleotides, the sequence is TGTGCCAGCAGTTTATCGGGGACAGGTGGGCATTTCGGTGGTGGCTACACCTTC.